The 32 T cell receptor beta chains below all came from one sample that was sequenced in a study of patients and donors after allogeneic stem cell transplantation. One entry per CDR3 protein results from TCRdb running MiXCR on the RT-PCR reads. Of about 400,000 distinct CDR3 sequences in the sample, approximately 16% are singletons; the top ten hold 6.5% to 7.5%. The sample taken for sequencing was blood, either unsorted or a sorted T cell fraction (not recorded which). The receptors were sampled from a human donor who was either an allogeneic HSCT recipient or a stem cell or donor lymphocyte infusion donor (not recorded which). It is not recorded whose cells these are; they may come from a transplant donor.

This clonotype came up many times. This chain joins TRBV10-3 and TRBJ2-7, with TRBD1 matching over 8 bases. Trimming cost V 6 bases and J 6 bases; bases outside gene matches: 10. Germline loops: CDR1 ENHRY, CDR2 SYGVKD. The CDR3 is 14 amino acids. The CDR3 nucleotides are TGTGCCATCAGGTTCGGACAGGGTGTAAGCGAGCAGTACTTC. Protein: CAIRFGQGVSEQYF.

The rearrangement joins TRBV20-1 to TRBJ2-1; weak D call: TRBD2 (6 bases). CDR1 is DFQATT and CDR2 is SNEGSKA in the germline V gene (reference sequence). The CDR3 is 13 residues long. The V gene lost 5 bases and the J gene lost 8 bases, with 16 bases spanning the gap. CDR3 coding DNA: TGCAGTGCTCCCTCGGAGGGTGGGCATGAGCAGTTCTTC. It yields the protein CSAPSEGGHEQFF.

This clonotype was picked up many times. The rearrangement joins TRBV5-1 to TRBJ2-7, with TRBD1 matching 11 bases. The J segment lost 4 bases and the V segment lost 4 bases, leaving 7 bases of the junction unmatched. Germline-derived CDR1 and CDR2 are SGHRS and YFSETQ. This CDR3 region has 15 residues. The DNA of the CDR3 is TGCGCCAGCAGCCCTGGAGGGACAGGGGGTTACGAGCAGTACTTC. Its protein is CASSPGGTGGYEQYF.

This clonotype was recorded once. This chain connects TRBV5-1 to TRBJ2-1, with D tentatively TRBD2 (6 bases). The V gene lost 4 bases and the J gene lost 10 bases, with 12 bases spanning the gap. The CDR3 sequence is 12 residues long. Germline V CDR1 and CDR2: SGHRS, YFSETQ. CDR3 DNA: TGCGCCAGCAGCAGGGGTGCGGGGGAGCAGTTCTTC. Translating it yields CASSRGAGEQFF.

The V call is TRBV3-1, the J call TRBJ1-1; D is ambiguous. The V and J ends lost 5 bases and 0 bases respectively, with 10 bases between them. Germline CDR1 LGHDT, CDR2 YNNKEL (reference sequence). The CDR3 runs to 14 residues. CDR3 amino acids: CASSIRTLNTEAFF. Here the CDR3 DNA reads TGTGCCAGCAGCATCAGGACCCTGAACACTGAAGCTTTCTTT.

This rearrangement joins TRBV15 to TRBJ2-2, with 7 bases matching TRBD1. The V gene end was trimmed by 1 base and the J gene end by 4 bases; junction bases not matched to a gene: 3. The germline gives CDR1 LNHNV, CDR2 YYDKDF (reference sequence). The CDR3 spans 15 residues. The CDR3: CATSRGQGVTGELFF. Here the CDR3 DNA reads TGTGCCACCAGCAGAGGGCAGGGGGTCACCGGGGAGCTGTTTTTT.

The rearrangement uses TRBV4-1 and TRBJ1-2; D call uncertain. Trimming removed 3 bases at V and 4 bases at J, with 15 bases between. Per germline, CDR1 MGHRA and CDR2 YSYEKL. This CDR3 is 15 amino acids long. CDR3: CASSHPSEGSYGYTF. The CDR3 DNA follows: TGCGCCAGCAGCCATCCCTCTGAGGGTAGCTATGGCTACACCTTC.

This sequence joins TRBV29-1 and TRBJ2-1; no reliable D call. Germline CDR1 SQVTM, CDR2 ANQGSEA. This CDR3 contains 9 residues. Between the trimmed V and J ends, which lost 7 bases and 7 bases, there was a span of 5 bases. CDR3 bases: TGCAGCGGGTGGAATGAGCAGTTCTTC. It yields the protein CSGWNEQFF.

This clonotype showed up many times. The CDR3 nucleotides read TGCAGTGCTACTAGCGGGGCAGATACGCAGTATTTT. Protein: CSATSGADTQYF. V gene TRBV20-1 combines with J gene TRBJ2-3; 9 bases agree with TRBD2. Germline V gives CDR1 DFQATT, CDR2 SNEGSKA (reference sequence). V shed 4 bases and J 4 bases; nucleotides not matched to a gene: 0. CDR3 length equals 12 residues.

In the case of this clonotype: A read error may be the cause here, since a much bigger clone is one base away. The V call is TRBV10-3, the J call TRBJ2-7; D tentatively fits TRBD1 or TRBD2 (6 bases each). CDR3 length equals 12 residues. The germline V gene encodes CDR1 ENHRY and CDR2 SYGVKD. The DNA for the CDR3 is TGTGCCATCAGTGACAGGGGCCGGGAGCGGTACTTC. It yields the protein CAISDRGRERYF.

This rearrangement joins TRBV4-1 to TRBJ2-5; D remains ambiguous. From germline, CDR1 is MGHRA and CDR2 YSYEKL. The V end was cut by 7 bases, the J end by 5 bases, with 20 bases between. The CDR3 totals 15 residues. The CDR3: CASTHNIVGIETQYF. As DNA, the CDR3 is TGCGCCAGCACCCATAACATTGTAGGAATTGAGACCCAGTACTTC.

This sequence joins TRBV2 and TRBJ2-7; a weak D match, TRBD1 (5 bases). V was clipped by 5 bases and J by 4 bases, with 15 bases between them. The germline V gene has CDR1 SNHLY and CDR2 FYNNEI. The CDR3 covers 14 residues. The CDR3 DNA reads TGTGCCAGCAGTCCCAGGGTTATATCTTACGAGCAGTACTTC. Translation: CASSPRVISYEQYF.

J is TRBJ1-5 and V is TRBV5-6, with TRBD1 as a possible D gene (6 bases). The length of the CDR3 is 15 residues. V lost 3 bases and J 5 bases, leaving 15 bases between the germline ends. Germline loops: CDR1 SGHDT, CDR2 YYEEEE. CDR3 loop: CASSSAGTRDQPQHF. CDR3 DNA: TGTGCCAGCAGCTCGGCGGGGACACGGGATCAGCCCCAGCATTTT.

V is TRBV7-3 and J is TRBJ2-5, with 8 positions matching TRBD2. This CDR3 spans 16 amino acids. Germline CDR1 reads SGHTA; CDR2 reads FQGTGA. J was trimmed by 5 bases and V by 0 bases; bases with no gene match: 8. CDR3 sequence (DNA): TGTGCCAGCAGCTTAACGGGGTCAAAGCGGGGGGAGACCCAGTACTTC. Translation: CASSLTGSKRGETQYF.

V and J are TRBV15 and TRBJ1-6; D remains unclear. Per germline, CDR1 LNHNV and CDR2 YYDKDF (reference sequence). The CDR3 is 17 amino acids. The V end lost 0 bases, the J end lost 1 base, and 10 bases lay between the germline ends. CDR3 amino acids: CATSRDLLGSYNSPLHF. The CDR3, as DNA: TGTGCCACCAGCAGAGATCTTTTGGGGTCCTATAATTCACCCCTCCACTTT.

The V call is TRBV6-5, the J call TRBJ2-1, with D unclear. The CDR3 loop spans 14 amino acids. CDR1 and CDR2 (germline): MNHEY, SVGAGI. Between the trimmed V and J ends, which lost 0 bases and 8 bases, there was a span of 11 bases. For the CDR3, the DNA is TGTGCCAGCAGTTACTCGATGCGGTCAGATGAGCAGTTCTTC. As protein: CASSYSMRSDEQFF.

The V gene is TRBV18, the J gene TRBJ1-2, with a weak D call TRBD1 (5 bases). With 3 bases removed from V and 4 bases from J, the gap between germline ends came to 12 bases. Germline loops: CDR1 KGHSH, CDR2 LQKENI. The CDR3 covers 14 residues. The CDR3 DNA is TGTGCCAGCTCACCTATGGGCAGGGTCTATGGCTACACCTTC. It codes for CASSPMGRVYGYTF.

The chain carries TRBV23-1 and TRBJ1-1, with 9 positions matching TRBD1. TRBV23-1 falls under the ORF class, with uncertain function. V lost 6 bases to trimming and J lost 5 bases; unmatched junction nucleotides: 10. CDR3 length equals 15 residues. The CDR3 DNA follows: TGCGCCAGCAGACCCTCCCCGGGACAGGGAACTGAAGCTTTCTTT. This gives the protein CASRPSPGQGTEAFF.

This clonotype turned up a few times. This chain connects TRBV30 to TRBJ2-1; D is unclear. CDR1 is GTSNPN, CDR2 SVGIG, per germline (reference sequence). The CDR3 has 14 amino acids. Trimming stripped 5 bases from V and 5 bases from J, with 16 bases between. As DNA, the CDR3 is TGTGCCTGGGGTAAGAGACGGGTGCACAATGAGCAGTTCTTC. This codes for CAWGKRRVHNEQFF.

This clonotype has only a few counts. The chain is built from TRBV25-1 and TRBJ2-3; D gene unclear. Germline V gene sequence: CDR1 MGHDK, CDR2 SYGVNS. Trimming stripped 3 bases from V and 1 base from J, with 8 bases between. The CDR3 sequence is 14 residues long. CDR3 DNA sequence: TGTGCCAGCAGTGAGACCCCCCGCACAGATACGCAGTATTTT. As protein: CASSETPRTDTQYF.

The chain combines TRBV7-9 with TRBJ1-5; a possible D gene is TRBD1 (6 bases). The V end lost 6 bases, the J end lost 4 bases, and 13 bases lay between the germline ends. This CDR3 region has 14 residues. Germline CDR1 SEHNR, CDR2 FQNEAQ (reference sequence). CDR3 amino acids: CASSPWGANQPQHF. The CDR3 DNA is TGTGCCAGCAGTCCGTGGGGGGCTAATCAGCCCCAGCATTTT. The variable domain in full, completed from reference TRBV7-9 and TRBJ1-5, reads DTGVSQNPRHKITKRGQNVTFRCDPISEHNRLYWYRQTLGQGPEFLTYFQNEAQLEKSRLLSDRFSAERPKGSFSTLEIQRTEQGDSAMYLCASSPWGANQPQHFGDGTRLSIL.

The sample holds many counts of this clonotype. J is TRBJ1-3 and V is TRBV20-1; D unclear. Germline-derived CDR1 and CDR2 are DFQATT and SNEGSKA (reference sequence). Trimming left V 6 bases short and J 0 bases short, with 15 bases between. The length of the CDR3 is 15 residues. Written as DNA, the CDR3 is TGCAGTGCCCGACCCCGGGTCAACTCTGGAAACACCATATATTTT. Translated: CSARPRVNSGNTIYF.

The sample holds a few counts of this clonotype. Written as DNA, the CDR3 is TGTGCCATCGCTAGTACAGGGATGAACACTGAAGCTTTCTTT. Translating gives CAIASTGMNTEAFF. The chain has TRBV10-3 and TRBJ1-1, with D possibly matching TRBD1 (6 bases). CDR3 length equals 14 residues. Germline CDR1 reads ENHRY; CDR2 reads SYGVKD. The V gene lost 8 bases and the J gene lost 0 bases, with 13 bases spanning the gap.

This clonotype was counted a few times. V gene TRBV20-1 combines with J gene TRBJ2-3; 7 bases map to TRBD2. V dropped 3 bases and J dropped 0; count of bases not matched to a gene: 3. In germline, CDR1 is DFQATT, CDR2 SNEGSKA (reference sequence). The CDR3 runs 14 residues. Here the CDR3 reads CSASGGGSTDTQYF. The CDR3 bases are TGCAGTGCTAGCGGGGGAGGGAGCACAGATACGCAGTATTTT.

The chain couples TRBV24-1 to TRBJ1-1; D not certain. This CDR3 region has 14 residues. Germline V CDR1 and CDR2: KGHDR, SFDVKD. The V end was cut by 6 bases, the J end by 1 base, with 11 bases between. In DNA form, the CDR3 reads TGTGCCACCAGTCGAGGACCCAAGAACACTGAAGCTTTCTTT. Protein sequence: CATSRGPKNTEAFF.

This clonotype has at least ten counts. This chain connects TRBV5-1 to TRBJ2-1; no clear D gene. Trimming left V 5 bases short and J 0 bases short, with 15 bases between. Germline CDR1 SGHRS, CDR2 YFSETQ. The CDR3 spans 16 residues. CDR3 sequence (DNA): TGCGCCAGCAGAAGGAGCGCCTCAAGCTCCTACAATGAGCAGTTCTTC. It specifies CASRRSASSSYNEQFF.

This clonotype was seen more than once but under ten times. The genes are TRBV6-2 or TRBV6-3 and TRBJ1-1, with D maybe TRBD1 (5 bases). The germline gives CDR1 MNHEY, CDR2 SVGEGT. CDR3 size: 14 residues. Trimming left V 2 bases short and J 5 bases short, with 12 bases between. DNA of the CDR3: TGTGCCAGCAGTTACAACGGGGGAGGAACTGAAGCTTTCTTT. Its translation: CASSYNGGGTEAFF.

CDR3 sequence: CASSLGGSVNEQFF. CDR3 bases: TGTGCCAGCAGCCTAGGCGGGTCTGTAAATGAGCAGTTCTTC. V gene TRBV11-2 combines with J gene TRBJ2-1; D may be TRBD2 (5 bases). Germline CDR1 is SGHAT and CDR2 is FQNNGV. CDR3 size: 14 residues. The V end lost 5 bases, the J end lost 7 bases, and 15 bases lay between the germline ends.

This clonotype was seen only a few times. The gene calls are TRBV14 and TRBJ1-5, with a tentative D call TRBD1 (5 bases). The CDR3 covers 14 residues. Germline values: CDR1 SGHDN, CDR2 FVKESK. V was trimmed by 0 bases and J by 5 bases, leaving 8 bases between them. The CDR3 region is CASSQDGRDQPQHF. Here the CDR3 DNA reads TGTGCCAGCAGCCAAGATGGCAGGGATCAGCCCCAGCATTTT.

The chain joins TRBV9 to TRBJ2-1, with D hard to call. Germline values: CDR1 SGDLS, CDR2 YYNGEE. V was cut by 0 bases and J by 4 bases, with 5 bases left in between. The CDR3 totals 13 residues. The DNA for the CDR3 is TGTGCCAGCAGCGTAGGGCAGTACAATGAGCAGTTCTTC. It is translated as CASSVGQYNEQFF.

This clonotype was detected only a few times. The rearrangement uses TRBV12-3 or TRBV12-4 and TRBJ1-4, with D possibly matching TRBD1 (6 bases). This CDR3 contains 17 residues. The ends were cut back, 5 bases at V and 11 bases at J, with 27 bases in the middle. The CDR3 loop is CASSPIRGVRRGEKLFF. The DNA of the CDR3 is TGTGCCAGCAGTCCAATTAGGGGGGTTCGTAGGGGGGAGAAACTGTTTTTT.

The rearrangement uses TRBV27 and TRBJ1-2; 8 bases align to TRBD1. Trimming cost V 5 bases and J 4 bases; bases outside gene matches: 9. Germline loops: CDR1 MNHEY, CDR2 SMNVEV (reference sequence). The CDR3 totals 15 residues. CDR3 bases: TGTGCCAGCAGTGCCCGACCAGGGGGCGGCTATGGCTACACCTTC. It translates to CASSARPGGGYGYTF.